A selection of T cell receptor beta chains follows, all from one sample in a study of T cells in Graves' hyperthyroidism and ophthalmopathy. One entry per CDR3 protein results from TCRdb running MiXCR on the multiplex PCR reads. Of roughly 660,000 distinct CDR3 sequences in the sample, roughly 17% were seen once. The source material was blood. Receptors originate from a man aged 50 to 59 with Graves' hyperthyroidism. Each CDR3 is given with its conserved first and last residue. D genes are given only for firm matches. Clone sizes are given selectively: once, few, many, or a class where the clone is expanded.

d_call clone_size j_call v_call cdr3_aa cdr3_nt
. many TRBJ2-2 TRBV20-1 CSAIGPAANTGELFF TGCAGTGCTATTGGACCGGCTGCGAACACCGGGGAGCTGTTTTTT
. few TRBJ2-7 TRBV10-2 CATKGGGMYEQYF TGCGCCACCAAGGGAGGGGGCATGTACGAGCAGTACTTC
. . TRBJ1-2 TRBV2 CASSETGSYGYTF TGTGCCAGCAGTGAAACAGGGTCCTATGGCTACACCTTC
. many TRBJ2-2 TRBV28 CASSEIGTSNTGELFF TGTGCCAGCAGTGAAATCGGGACATCGAACACCGGGGAGCTGTTTTTT
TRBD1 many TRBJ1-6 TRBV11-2 CASSHRTGIHNSPLHF TGTGCCAGCAGCCACCGGACAGGGATCCATAATTCACCCCTCCACTTT
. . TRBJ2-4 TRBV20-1 CSAISGLAKNIQYF TGCAGTGCTATTAGCGGATTAGCCAAAAACATTCAGTACTTC
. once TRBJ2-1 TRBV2 CASSANRDEQFF TGTGCCAGCAGTGCCAATAGGGATGAGCAGTTCTTC
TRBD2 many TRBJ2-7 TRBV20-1 CSASYSGRVNEQYF TGCAGTGCTTCCTATAGCGGGAGGGTCAACGAGCAGTACTTC
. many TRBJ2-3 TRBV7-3 CASSLRDRTDTQYF TGTGCCAGCAGCTTACGCGATCGCACAGATACGCAGTATTTT
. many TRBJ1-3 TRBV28 CASSLDGLPSSGNTIYF TGTGCCAGCAGTCTTGACGGACTACCTAGCTCTGGAAACACCATATATTTT
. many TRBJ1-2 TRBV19 CASRGYGATYGYTF TGTGCCAGTAGGGGGTATGGAGCTACCTATGGCTACACCTTC
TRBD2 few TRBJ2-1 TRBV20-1 CSASLLRTSGILFF TGCAGTGCTAGCCTACTTCGGACTAGCGGGATTCTGTTCTTC
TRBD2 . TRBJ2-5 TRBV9 CASSLGLAGEGRTQYF TGTGCCAGCAGCCTCGGACTAGCGGGTGAGGGAAGGACCCAGTACTTC
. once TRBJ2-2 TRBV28 CASSPLSRAGELFF TGTGCCAGCAGTCCCCTATCCCGGGCCGGGGAGCTGTTTTTT
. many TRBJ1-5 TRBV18 CASSPPGPSNQPQHF TGTGCCAGCTCACCACCGGGCCCTAGCAATCAGCCCCAGCATTTT
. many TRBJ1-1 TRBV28 CASSLVPPATAFF TGTGCCAGCAGTTTAGTCCCCCCTGCGACGGCTTTCTTT
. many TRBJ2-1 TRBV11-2 CASSLGTINEQFF TGTGCCAGCAGCTTAGGTACGATCAATGAGCAGTTCTTC
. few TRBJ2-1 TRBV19 CASSKKNSYNEQFF TGTGCCAGTAGTAAAAAGAACTCCTACAATGAGCAGTTCTTC
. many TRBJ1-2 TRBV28 CASSLTGQPSPYGYTF TGTGCCAGCAGCCTCACCGGACAGCCAAGCCCCTATGGCTACACCTTC
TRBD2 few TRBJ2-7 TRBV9 CASSVDREGPYEQYF TGTGCCAGCAGCGTCGACCGGGAGGGTCCCTACGAGCAGTACTTC
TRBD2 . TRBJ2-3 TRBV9 CASSVDLRLAGADTQYF TGTGCCAGCAGCGTAGATCTGCGACTAGCGGGAGCTGATACGCAGTATTTT
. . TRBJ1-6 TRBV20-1 CSARNWGTTLSSYNSPLHF TGCAGTGCTAGAAATTGGGGCACCACTCTGAGCTCCTATAATTCACCCCTCCACTTT
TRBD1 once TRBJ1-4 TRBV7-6 CASSGGTAEKLFF TGTGCCAGCAGCGGTGGGACAGCCGAAAAACTGTTTTTT
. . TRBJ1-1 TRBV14 CASSQEQVTEAFF TGTGCCAGCAGCCAAGAACAGGTCACTGAAGCTTTCTTT
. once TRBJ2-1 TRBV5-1 CASSLGAVAHNEQFF TGCGCCAGCAGCTTGGGGGCAGTAGCCCACAATGAGCAGTTCTTC
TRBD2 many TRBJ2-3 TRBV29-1 CSVEDLTSGSTDTQYF TGCAGCGTTGAAGATCTTACTAGCGGGAGCACAGATACGCAGTATTTT
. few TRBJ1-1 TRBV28 CASKTAAMNTEAFF TGTGCCAGCAAGACAGCCGCAATGAACACTGAAGCTTTCTTT
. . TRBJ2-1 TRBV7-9 CAVGRIRSYNEQFF TGTGCCGTCGGACGGATTAGGTCCTACAATGAGCAGTTCTTC
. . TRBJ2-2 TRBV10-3 CAISDSTGELFF TGTGCCATCAGTGACTCGACCGGGGAGCTGTTTTTT
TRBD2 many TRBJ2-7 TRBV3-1 CASSQAGTNEQYF TGTGCCAGCAGCCAGGCCGGGACTAACGAGCAGTACTTC
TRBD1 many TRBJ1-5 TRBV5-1 CASSLTGVSNQPQHF TGCGCCAGCAGCTTGACAGGGGTAAGCAATCAGCCCCAGCATTTT
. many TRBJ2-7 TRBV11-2 CASSLVDAAYEQYF TGTGCCAGCAGCTTAGTGGACGCCGCCTACGAGCAGTACTTC
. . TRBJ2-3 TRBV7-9 CASSSQVWTDTQYF TGTGCCAGCAGCTCACAGGTTTGGACAGATACGCAGTATTTT
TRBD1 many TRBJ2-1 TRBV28 CASSPRDRGAVNEQFF TGTGCCAGCAGCCCTAGGGACAGGGGCGCGGTCAATGAGCAGTTCTTC
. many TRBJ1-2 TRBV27 CASSLSGQGARQFRGYTF TGTGCCAGCAGTTTATCGGGGCAAGGGGCGCGGCAGTTTAGAGGCTACACCTTC
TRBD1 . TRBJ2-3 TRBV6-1 CASSYPLAGGPTDTQYF TGTGCCAGCAGTTATCCCCTTGCAGGGGGACCCACAGATACGCAGTATTTT
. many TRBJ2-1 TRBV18 CASSPRQTSYEQFF TGTGCCAGCTCACCCCGCCAGACTAGTTATGAGCAGTTCTTC
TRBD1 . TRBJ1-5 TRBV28 CASRPQGYSNQPQHF TGTGCCAGCAGACCACAGGGGTATAGCAATCAGCCCCAGCATTTT
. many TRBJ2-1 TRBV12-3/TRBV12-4 CASSPLTGGRDNEQFF TGTGCCAGCAGTCCGTTGACAGGTGGACGTGACAATGAGCAGTTCTTC
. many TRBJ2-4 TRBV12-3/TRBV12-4 CASSLDERNIQYF TGTGCCAGCAGTTTAGACGAACGGAACATTCAGTACTTC
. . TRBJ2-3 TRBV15 CATSRDTRDTQYF TGTGCCACCAGCAGAGATACTAGGGATACGCAGTATTTT
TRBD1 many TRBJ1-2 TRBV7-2 CASSLVAQGALYGYTF TGTGCCAGCAGCTTAGTGGCGCAGGGGGCTCTCTATGGCTACACCTTC
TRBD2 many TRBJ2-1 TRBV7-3 CASSLTLGLAGLDPHNEQFF TGTGCCAGCAGCTTAACGTTAGGACTAGCGGGCCTAGACCCCCACAATGAGCAGTTCTTC
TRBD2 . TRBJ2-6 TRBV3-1 CASSQGRTSGSSGANVLTF TGTGCCAGCAGCCAAGGGAGGACTAGCGGGAGTTCCGGGGCCAACGTCCTGACTTTC
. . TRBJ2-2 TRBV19 CASSTAGTGELFF TGTGCCAGTAGTACCGCGGGAACCGGGGAGCTGTTTTTT
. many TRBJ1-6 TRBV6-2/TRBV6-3 CASSPLGGLKNSPLHF TGTGCCAGCAGCCCCCTGGGGGGTTTGAAGAATTCACCCCTCCACTTT
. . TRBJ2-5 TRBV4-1 CASALTGTPQETQYF TGCGCCTCCGCTTTAACCGGGACACCGCAAGAGACCCAGTACTTC
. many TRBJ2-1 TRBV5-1 CASSLEGSIGQFF TGCGCCAGCAGCTTGGAGGGGAGCATCGGGCAGTTCTTC
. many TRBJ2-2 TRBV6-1 CASSYPSYDGNGELFF TGTGCCAGCAGTTACCCATCTTACGATGGAAACGGGGAGCTGTTTTTT